Below, one T cell receptor (beta chain) is given with its context. The germline V gene encodes CDR1 KGHSH and CDR2 LQKENI. Trimming stripped 3 bases from V and 5 bases from J, with 13 bases between. CDR3 length: 14 amino acids. This entry is derived from a study of blood T cell repertoires in COVID-19. Study context: COVID-19 samples from acute and convalescent phases originated in the United States, Italy and Spain. T cells, B-cell-depleted T cells, or PBMCs supplied cDNA or gDNA.

In the study's own analysis: Counts of nucleated cells, estimated from reference gene primer amplification, were obtained. Method: immunoSEQ multiplex PCR; TCRdb's copy keeps in-frame clones and lacks some. Clone size and V and J calls were adopted from that table, with D and trimming inferred from the DNA. Of 200,000 to 250,000 clones detected, roughly four fifths appear once; the ten largest clones hold 9.5% to 15%. The genes are TRBV18 and TRBJ1-2; no reliable D call. The sequence was collected from a woman between 35 and 50 years old with acute or convalescent COVID-19. Sequenced input: peripheral blood. For the CDR3, the DNA is TGTGCCAGCTCACCGGAAGGAGATTCTTATGGCTACACCTTC. It specifies CASSPEGDSYGYTF.